The sequence of this TCR beta chain was determined in a study of blood T cells in healthy people across ages. This clonotype was picked up a small number of times. It was with a sample-barcoded 5' primer and a J-beta primer mix that a second PCR of roughly 7 to 12 cycles was run. MiXCR, run by TCRdb on the 5' RACE reads, gives a single entry per CDR3 protein. The sample includes approximately 800,000 distinct CDR3 sequences, about 47% of them seen just once. The CDR3 extends over 14 amino acids. Trimming took 0 bases from V and 5 from J, leaving 13 bases between them. The germline V gene has CDR1 SQVTM and CDR2 ANQGSEA.

V usage is TRBV29-1 and J usage is TRBJ2-5, with D unresolved. The clonotype was recovered from a man older than 75 in good health. The sequenced material came from blood. CDR3 loop: CSVEESPRRETQYF. The CDR3 DNA follows: TGCAGCGTTGAAGAGTCCCCCCGACGGGAGACCCAGTACTTC.